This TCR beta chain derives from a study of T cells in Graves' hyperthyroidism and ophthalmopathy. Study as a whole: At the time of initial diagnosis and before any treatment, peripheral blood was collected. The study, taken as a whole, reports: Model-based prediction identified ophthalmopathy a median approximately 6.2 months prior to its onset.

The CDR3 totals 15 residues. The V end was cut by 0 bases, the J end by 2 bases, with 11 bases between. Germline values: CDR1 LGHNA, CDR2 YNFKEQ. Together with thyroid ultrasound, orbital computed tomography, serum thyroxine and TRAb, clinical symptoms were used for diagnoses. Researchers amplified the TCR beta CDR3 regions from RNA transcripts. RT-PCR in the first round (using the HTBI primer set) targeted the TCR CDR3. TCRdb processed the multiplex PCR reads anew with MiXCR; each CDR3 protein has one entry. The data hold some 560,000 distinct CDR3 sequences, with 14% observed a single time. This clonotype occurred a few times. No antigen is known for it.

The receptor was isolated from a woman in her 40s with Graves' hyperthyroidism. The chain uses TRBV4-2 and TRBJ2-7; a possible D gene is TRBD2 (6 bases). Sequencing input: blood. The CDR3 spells CASSQDGGDPYEQYF. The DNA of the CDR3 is TGTGCCAGCAGCCAAGATGGCGGGGATCCCTACGAGCAGTACTTC.